The 23 T cell receptor beta chains below come from one sample, sequenced in a study of blood T cells in healthy people across ages. Alongside a J-beta primer mix, a sample-barcoded 5' primer served in a second PCR lasting about 6 to 12 cycles. Each CDR3 protein is one row after TCRdb ran MiXCR on the 5' RACE reads. The sample lists around 500,000 distinct CDR3 sequences, roughly a quarter seen once, with under 4.5% in the top ten. The same sample was also used in a study of T cells of mothers and their children.

Sequencing was performed on blood. Receptor source: a boy aged 2 to 10 in good health.

This clonotype came up many times. This chain connects TRBV20-1 to TRBJ1-2, with TRBD1 identical over 8 bases. Germline V CDR1 and CDR2: DFQATT, SNEGSKA (reference sequence). The CDR3 consists of 11 residues. V lost 0 bases and J lost 12; bases outside the gene matches: 3. CDR3 DNA sequence: TGCAGTGCTAGAGAGGACAGGGAGGACACCTTC. Protein sequence: CSAREDREDTF.

This clonotype appeared a few times. V and J are TRBV4-3 and TRBJ2-3; either TRBD1 or TRBD2 may fit D (7 bases each). CDR3 length: 15 amino acids. V lost 4 bases, J lost 4 bases, and 15 bases lay in between. CDR1 LGHNA and CDR2 YSLEER come from the germline V gene. The CDR3 loop is CASSPGGGPSDTQYF. CDR3 bases: TGCGCCAGCAGCCCAGGGGGAGGGCCCTCAGATACGCAGTATTTT.

The DNA of the CDR3 is TGCGCCAGCAGTCGGACTAGGGGTTGGGATGAGCAGTTCTTC. Translated, it gives CASSRTRGWDEQFF. This chain uses TRBV10-1 with TRBJ2-1; 7 bases line up with TRBD2. CDR1 WNHNN and CDR2 SYGVQD come from the germline V gene (reference sequence). The J segment lost 8 bases and the V segment lost 5 bases, leaving 9 bases of the junction unmatched. The CDR3 consists of 14 residues.

The gene calls are TRBV30 and TRBJ1-1; the D gene is possibly TRBD1 (5 bases). Germline V CDR1 and CDR2: GTSNPN, SVGIG (reference sequence). The V gene lost 0 bases and the J gene lost 0 bases, with 11 bases spanning the gap. The CDR3 loop spans 15 amino acids. In DNA, the CDR3 is TGTGCCTGGAGTGTCATTGGGGACCTGAACACTGAAGCTTTCTTT. Protein: CAWSVIGDLNTEAFF. Drawing the rest from reference TRBV30 and TRBJ1-1, the complete variable domain is SQTIHQWPATLVQPVGSPLSLECTVEGTSNPNLYWYRQAAGRGLQLLFYSVGIGQISSEVPQNLSASRPQDRQFILSSKKLLLSDSGFYLCAWSVIGDLNTEAFFGQGTRLTVV.

This clonotype has more than one count but fewer than ten. The V and J genes are TRBV7-9 and TRBJ2-5; D not certain. CDR3 length: 17 amino acids. CDR1 is SEHNR, CDR2 FQNEAQ, per germline (reference sequence). V shed 1 base and J shed 3 bases, with 18 bases lying between them. The CDR3 spells CASSLGMRPAGKETQYF. Here the CDR3 DNA reads TGTGCCAGCAGCTTAGGTATGCGGCCTGCCGGCAAAGAGACCCAGTACTTC. The full variable domain, with the rest looked up from reference TRBV7-9 and TRBJ2-5, is DTGVSQNPRHKITKRGQNVTFRCDPISEHNRLYWYRQTLGQGPEFLTYFQNEAQLEKSRLLSDRFSAERPKGSFSTLEIQRTEQGDSAMYLCASSLGMRPAGKETQYFGPGTRLLVL.

The J gene is TRBJ2-7, the V gene TRBV6-1; D call uncertain. With 2 bases removed from V and 3 bases from J, the gap between germline ends came to 8 bases. CDR1 and CDR2 from the germline V gene are MNHNS and SASEGT. The CDR3 extends over 13 amino acids. CDR3 sequence reads: CASSELRNYEQYF. The CDR3 DNA reads TGTGCCAGCAGTGAATTGCGTAACTACGAGCAGTACTTC.

This rearrangement joins TRBV5-1 to TRBJ2-2; D remains ambiguous. The CDR3 has 16 amino acids. Germline V gene sequence: CDR1 SGHRS, CDR2 YFSETQ. Trimming cost V 0 bases and J 0 bases, with 9 bases left between them. CDR3 protein: CASSLAYHSNTGELFF. The CDR3 nucleotides are TGCGCCAGCAGCTTGGCCTATCACTCGAACACCGGGGAGCTGTTTTTT.

This chain links TRBV6-1 with TRBJ2-3, with D possibly matching TRBD2 (5 bases). Germline CDR1 is MNHNS and CDR2 is SASEGT. The ends were cut back, 2 bases at V and 3 bases at J, with 9 bases in the middle. The CDR3 sequence is 14 residues long. CDR3 in DNA: TGTGCCAGCAGTGAACCGGGCGGGACAGATACGCAGTATTTT. Amino acid sequence: CASSEPGGTDTQYF.

This rearrangement joins TRBV9 to TRBJ1-6; perhaps TRBD1 as D (6 bases). V gave up 0 bases and J gave up 2 bases, with 9 bases separating them. This CDR3 comprises 16 residues. The germline V gene has CDR1 SGDLS and CDR2 YYNGEE. The CDR3 sequence is CASSVGRGAYNSPLHF. Written as DNA, the CDR3 is TGTGCCAGCAGCGTAGGCAGGGGAGCCTATAATTCACCCCTCCACTTT.

This clonotype was recorded a few times. The chain couples TRBV21-1 to TRBJ2-5; the tabulated D call, TRBD1, remains unverified against the DNA. TRBV21-1 is recorded as a pseudogene. The CDR3 contains 17 residues. The CDR3 is CASSKLLPRGNGETQYF. The CDR3 DNA follows: TGTGCCAGCAGCAAACTCCTCCCCAGGGGAAATGGAGAGACCCAGTACTTC.

The chain carries TRBV20-1 and TRBJ2-2; 10 bases agree with TRBD2. CDR1 DFQATT and CDR2 SNEGSKA come from the germline V gene (reference sequence). With V trimmed by 6 bases and J by 2 bases, 12 bases remained unmatched. The length of the CDR3 is 17 residues. The CDR3 loop is CSAQPLLAGGNTGELFF. The DNA for the CDR3 is TGCAGTGCCCAACCTTTGTTAGCGGGAGGTAACACCGGGGAGCTGTTTTTT.

This clonotype occurred a few times. The rearrangement uses TRBV5-7 and TRBJ2-3, with D perhaps assigned TRBD1 or TRBD2 (5 bases each). TRBV5-7 counts as an open reading frame of uncertain function. V gave up 4 bases and J gave up 7 bases, with 16 bases separating them. CDR3 length equals 14 residues. The CDR3 protein is CASSPGRPVYTQYF. In nucleotides, the CDR3 is TGTGCCAGCAGCCCGGGACGCCCTGTCTATACGCAGTATTTT.

This sequence joins TRBV12-3 or TRBV12-4 and TRBJ1-5; tentatively, D is TRBD1 (5 bases). V lost 5 bases, J lost 4 bases, and 15 bases lay in between. The CDR3 length is 15 residues. The CDR3 region is CASSSRDGVNQPQHF. The CDR3 DNA is TGTGCCAGCAGTAGCAGGGACGGGGTTAATCAGCCCCAGCATTTT.

This chain links TRBV11-2 with TRBJ2-1, with D possibly matching TRBD2 (8 bases). Trimming removed 3 bases from V and 8 bases from J, with 23 bases in between. The germline V gene has CDR1 SGHAT and CDR2 FQNNGV. The CDR3 runs to 17 residues. The chain's CDR3 is CASSLLQGQAGADEQFF. In DNA, the CDR3 is TGTGCCAGCAGCTTGCTACAGGGGCAAGCGGGGGCCGATGAGCAGTTCTTC.

The chain joins TRBV20-1 to TRBJ2-4; D is unresolved. The CDR3 totals 9 residues. CDR1 is DFQATT, CDR2 SNEGSKA, per germline (reference sequence). V was cut by 4 bases and J by 8 bases, with 3 bases left in between. The CDR3 here is CSAKDIQYF. CDR3 nucleotides: TGCAGTGCTAAGGACATTCAGTACTTC.

This clonotype has more than one count but fewer than ten. This sequence joins TRBV6-1 and TRBJ1-1, with D unclear. Per the germline V gene, CDR1 is MNHNS and CDR2 is SASEGT. CDR3 length: 15 amino acids. V lost 2 bases, J lost 1 base, and 11 bases lay in between. In DNA, the CDR3 is TGTGCCAGCAGTGAACAGGCACCGGGGAACACTGAAGCTTTCTTT. It specifies CASSEQAPGNTEAFF.

A few counts support this clonotype. At one boundary the junction diverges from the germline segment, which might be a read error. The gene calls are TRBV7-2 and TRBJ1-4; D gene uncertain. Germline V lookup: CDR1 SGHTA, CDR2 FQGNSA. CDR3 length equals 13 residues. CDR3 DNA: TGTGCCAGCAGCCCCCACATGGCGGAAAAACTGGTTTTT. This gives the protein CASSPHMAEKLVF.

The J gene is TRBJ2-7, the V gene TRBV20-1; D gene uncertain. The CDR3 loop spans 14 amino acids. The germline gives CDR1 DFQATT, CDR2 SNEGSKA (reference sequence). V was cut by 3 bases and J by 0 bases, with 12 bases left in between. CDR3 loop: CSARGQDASYEQYF. The CDR3 DNA is TGCAGTGCTAGGGGTCAGGACGCCTCCTACGAGCAGTACTTC.

This clonotype has at least ten counts. J is TRBJ2-5 and V is TRBV4-3, with 9 positions matching TRBD2. The CDR3 is 18 residues long. Germline V gene lookup returns CDR1 LGHNA and CDR2 YSLEER. V was clipped by 0 bases and J by 5 bases; unmatched bases: 13. The CDR3 sequence: CASSQDNAAGGKYETQYF. The DNA of the CDR3 is TGCGCCAGCAGCCAAGATAATGCGGCGGGAGGGAAGTACGAGACCCAGTACTTC.

This clonotype was recorded a few times. The chain couples TRBV2 to TRBJ2-5, with no clear D. V dropped 7 bases and J dropped 1 base, with 4 bases sitting between them. The CDR3 contains 11 residues. Germline V lookup: CDR1 SNHLY, CDR2 FYNNEI. CDR3 amino acids: CASTRQETQYF. CDR3 in DNA: TGTGCCAGCACTCGCCAAGAGACCCAGTACTTC.

V usage is TRBV3-1 and J usage is TRBJ1-2; a weak D match, TRBD1 (6 bases). V lost 1 base and J lost 8, with 8 bases in between. Germline CDR1 LGHDT, CDR2 YNNKEL (reference sequence). The CDR3 has 12 amino acids. The DNA of the CDR3 is TGTGCCAGCAGCCAAGTCGACAGGGGCTACACCTTC. Its protein is CASSQVDRGYTF.

The gene calls are TRBV9 and TRBJ1-2; 10 bases align to TRBD1. This CDR3 is built from 14 residues. The V segment lost 0 bases and the J segment 10 bases; nucleotides outside the gene matches: 6. Germline V lookup: CDR1 SGDLS, CDR2 YYNGEE. CDR3 coding DNA: TGTGCCAGCAGCGTAGCAGGACAGGGGGTTTACTACACCTTC. Translating gives CASSVAGQGVYYTF.

The V call is TRBV5-6, the J call TRBJ1-1; D not certain. The ends were cut back, 4 bases at V and 3 bases at J, with 13 bases in the middle. CDR3 length equals 14 residues. The germline V gene encodes CDR1 SGHDT and CDR2 YYEEEE. The CDR3 bases are TGTGCCAGCAGCCAGAGAAGGTGGGACACTGAAGCTTTCTTT. This translates into CASSQRRWDTEAFF.